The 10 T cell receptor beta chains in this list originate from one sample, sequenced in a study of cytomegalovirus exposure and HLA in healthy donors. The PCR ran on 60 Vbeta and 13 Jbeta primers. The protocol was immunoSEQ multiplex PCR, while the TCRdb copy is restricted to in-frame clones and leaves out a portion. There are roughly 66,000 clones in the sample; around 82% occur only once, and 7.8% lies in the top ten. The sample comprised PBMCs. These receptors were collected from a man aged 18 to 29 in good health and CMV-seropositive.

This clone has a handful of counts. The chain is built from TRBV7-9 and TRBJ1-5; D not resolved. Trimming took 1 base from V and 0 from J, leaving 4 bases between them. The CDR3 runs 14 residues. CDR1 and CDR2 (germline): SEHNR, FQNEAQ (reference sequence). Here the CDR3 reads CASSLVNSNQPQHF. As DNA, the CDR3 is TGTGCCAGCAGCTTAGTCAATAGCAATCAGCCCCAGCATTTT.

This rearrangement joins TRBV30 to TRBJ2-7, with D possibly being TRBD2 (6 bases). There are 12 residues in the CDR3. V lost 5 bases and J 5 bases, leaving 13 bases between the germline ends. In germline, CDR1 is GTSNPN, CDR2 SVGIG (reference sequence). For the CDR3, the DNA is TGTGCCTGGGGGGACTCACGCGACGAGCAGTACTTC. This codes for CAWGDSRDEQYF. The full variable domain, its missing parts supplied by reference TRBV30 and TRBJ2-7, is SQTIHQWPATLVQPVGSPLSLECTVEGTSNPNLYWYRQAAGRGLQLLFYSVGIGQISSEVPQNLSASRPQDRQFILSSKKLLLSDSGFYLCAWGDSRDEQYFGPGTRLTVT.

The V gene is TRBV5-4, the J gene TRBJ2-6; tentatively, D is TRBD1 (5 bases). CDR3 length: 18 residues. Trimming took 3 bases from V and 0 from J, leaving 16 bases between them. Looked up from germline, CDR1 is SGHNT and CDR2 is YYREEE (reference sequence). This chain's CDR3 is CASSSMTVTLSGANVLTF. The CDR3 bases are TGTGCCAGCAGCTCTATGACAGTAACCCTCTCTGGGGCCAACGTCCTGACTTTC.

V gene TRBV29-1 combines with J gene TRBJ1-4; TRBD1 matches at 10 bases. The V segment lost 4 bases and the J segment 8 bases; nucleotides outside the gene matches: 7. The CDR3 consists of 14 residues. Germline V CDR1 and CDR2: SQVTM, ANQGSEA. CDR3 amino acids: CSVGRGTGEEKLFF. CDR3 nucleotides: TGCAGCGTTGGCCGCGGGACAGGGGAAGAAAAACTGTTTTTT.

This CDR3 is CASSQVGPPTGGTGELFF. CDR3 sequence (DNA): TGCGCCAGCAGCCAAGTGGGACCGCCGACAGGGGGAACCGGGGAGCTGTTTTTT. The chain has TRBV4-1 and TRBJ2-2, with 9 bases aligning to TRBD1. The CDR3 consists of 18 residues. CDR1 and CDR2 (germline): MGHRA, YSYEKL. With V trimmed by 1 base and J by 5 bases, 11 bases remained unmatched.

The chain's CDR3 is CASSERGTEPPGNEQFF. In nucleotides, the CDR3 is TGTGCCAGCAGTGAACGGGGGACAGAACCTCCGGGCAATGAGCAGTTCTTC. The chain joins TRBV2 to TRBJ2-1; D possibly corresponds to TRBD1 (7 bases). Germline CDR1 reads SNHLY; CDR2 reads FYNNEI. Trimming removed 2 bases from V and 6 bases from J, with 20 bases in between. CDR3 size: 17 residues.

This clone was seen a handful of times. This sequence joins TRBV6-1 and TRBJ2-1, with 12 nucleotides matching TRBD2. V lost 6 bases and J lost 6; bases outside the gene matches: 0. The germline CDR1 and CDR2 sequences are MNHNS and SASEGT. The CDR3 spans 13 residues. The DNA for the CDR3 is TGTGCCAGCAGGGGACTAGCGGGCAATGAGCAGTTCTTC. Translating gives CASRGLAGNEQFF.

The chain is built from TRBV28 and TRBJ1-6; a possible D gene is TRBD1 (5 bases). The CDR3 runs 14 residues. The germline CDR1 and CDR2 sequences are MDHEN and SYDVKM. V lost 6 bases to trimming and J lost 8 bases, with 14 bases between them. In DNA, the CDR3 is TGTGCCAGCAGCCTCTCTGGGGGGTATTCACCCCTCCACTTT. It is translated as CASSLSGGYSPLHF.

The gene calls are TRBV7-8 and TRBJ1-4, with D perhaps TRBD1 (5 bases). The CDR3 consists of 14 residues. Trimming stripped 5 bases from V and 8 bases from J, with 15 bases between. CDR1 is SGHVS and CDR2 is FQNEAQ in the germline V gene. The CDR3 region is CASSLTPDSEKLFF. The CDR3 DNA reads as TGTGCCAGCAGCCTAACGCCAGACAGCGAAAAACTGTTTTTT.

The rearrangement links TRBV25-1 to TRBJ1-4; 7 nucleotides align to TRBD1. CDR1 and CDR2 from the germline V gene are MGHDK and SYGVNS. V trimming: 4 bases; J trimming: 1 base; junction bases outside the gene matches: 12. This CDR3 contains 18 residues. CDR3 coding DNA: TGTGCCAGCAGTGTCCCCTGGAGACAGGGCCAAACTAATGAAAAACTGTTTTTT. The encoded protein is CASSVPWRQGQTNEKLFF. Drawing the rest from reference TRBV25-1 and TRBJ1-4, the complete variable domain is EADIYQTPRYLVIGTGKKITLECSQTMGHDKMYWYQQDPGMELHLIHYSYGVNSTEKGDLSSESTVSRIRTEHFPLTLESARPSHTSQYLCASSVPWRQGQTNEKLFFGSGTQLSVL.